Each of the 26 T cell receptor beta chains below was sequenced from the same sample in a study of blood T cell repertoires in COVID-19. Only in-frame clones appear in the TCRdb table, and some are missing; sequencing was by immunoSEQ multiplex PCR. The sample yields over 400,000 clones, 70% to 90% seen once. The sample comprised PBMCs or T cells enriched from blood (not recorded which). Every receptor here comes from a woman aged 55-70 years who had recovered from COVID-19.

V is TRBV6-1 and J is TRBJ1-1, with D possibly being TRBD1 (5 bases). Germline V lookup: CDR1 MNHNS, CDR2 SASEGT. V was cut by 3 bases and J by 10 bases, with 15 bases left in between. The CDR3 sequence is 13 residues long. The CDR3 spells CASSEVAGGAAFF. CDR3 sequence (DNA): TGTGCCAGCAGTGAGGTAGCCGGGGGTGCAGCTTTCTTT.

CDR3: CASSQDPLRDTIYF. The CDR3 DNA reads as TGCGCCAGCAGCCAAGATCCCCTCCGAGACACCATATATTTT. V and J are TRBV4-1 and TRBJ1-3; the D is unclear. V was shortened by 0 bases and J by 8 bases, with 11 bases between the two germline ends. This CDR3 has 14 residues. Per germline, CDR1 MGHRA and CDR2 YSYEKL.

The rearrangement links TRBV10-3 to TRBJ2-7; TRBD1 aligns across 10 bases. CDR3 length: 14 amino acids. V shed 3 bases and J 6 bases; nucleotides not matched to a gene: 5. The germline gives CDR1 ENHRY, CDR2 SYGVKD. The CDR3 region has the DNA TGTGCCATCAGTGATCCGGGACAGGGGTCCGAGCAGTACGTC. Its protein is CAISDPGQGSEQYV.

The chain recombines TRBV11-2 with TRBJ2-7; TRBD1 matches at 9 bases. Trimming removed 3 bases from V and 4 bases from J; junction bases left unmatched: 7. The germline CDR1 and CDR2 sequences are SGHAT and FQNNGV. The CDR3 is made up of 15 amino acids. The CDR3 nucleotides read TGTGCCAGCAGCTTGGGGGGGACAGGGTTGTACGAGCAGTACGTC. Residues: CASSLGGTGLYEQYV.

The V call is TRBV18, the J call TRBJ2-3; 10 positions agree with TRBD1. The CDR3 contains 15 residues. Losses at the gene ends were 3 bases for V and 8 bases for J; bases not matched to a gene: 8. Germline V CDR1 and CDR2: KGHSH, LQKENI. CDR3 in amino acids: CASSPGTGVRVTQYF. CDR3 DNA sequence: TGTGCCAGCTCACCCGGGACAGGGGTCAGGGTTACGCAGTATTTT.

With regard to this clone: Other DNA sequences of this sample code for an identical CDR3. The V gene is TRBV10-2, the J gene TRBJ1-1; 8 positions match TRBD1. CDR3 size: 12 residues. Per germline, CDR1 WSHSY and CDR2 SAAADI. V shed 11 bases, J shed 4 bases, and the junction held 6 bases outside the gene matches. CDR3 nucleotide sequence: TGCGCCTCTAGACAGGGGCTCACTGAAGCTTTCTTT. This codes for CASRQGLTEAFF.

V usage is TRBV2 and J usage is TRBJ1-5, with D tentatively TRBD1 (5 bases). Germline CDR1 reads SNHLY; CDR2 reads FYNNEI. The CDR3 extends over 16 amino acids. The V and J ends lost 4 bases and 4 bases respectively, with 17 bases between them. CDR3 DNA: TGTGCCAGCAGTGGGGGACTAGACAGTCTGAATCAGCCCCAGCATTTT. Translated, it gives CASSGGLDSLNQPQHF.

The chain carries TRBV6-2 or TRBV6-3 and TRBJ1-6, with D tentatively TRBD1 (6 bases). From germline, CDR1 is MNHEY and CDR2 SVGEGT. The CDR3 has 15 residues. Deletions cut 5 bases from V and 15 bases from J, with 23 bases between. CDR3 residues: CASSRGGAGALSLHF. For the CDR3, the DNA is TGTGCCAGCAGTCGAGGGGGGGCAGGGGCTCTAAGCCTCCACTTT.

This chain links TRBV30 with TRBJ1-4, with D perhaps matching TRBD1 (5 bases). Germline assignment: CDR1 GTSNPN and CDR2 SVGIG (reference sequence). The CDR3 is made up of 14 amino acids. The V and J ends lost 0 bases and 6 bases respectively, with 11 bases between them. CDR3 nucleotides: TGTGCCTGGAGTGTCGGGGGTTCCGATGAAAAACTGTTTTTT. Its protein product is CAWSVGGSDEKLFF.

This chain joins TRBV27 and TRBJ1-2; perhaps TRBD1 as D (5 bases). CDR3 length equals 13 residues. Germline values: CDR1 MNHEY, CDR2 SMNVEV (reference sequence). Trimming removed 5 bases at V and 3 bases at J, with 10 bases between. DNA of the CDR3: TGTGCCAGCAGTCGCCGGGGGGACTATGGCTACACCTTC. Residues: CASSRRGDYGYTF.

This chain joins TRBV25-1 and TRBJ2-5; D not certain. Germline V CDR1 and CDR2: MGHDK, SYGVNS. The V gene lost 4 bases and the J gene lost 4 bases, with 4 bases spanning the gap. The CDR3 spans 11 residues. The CDR3 is CASSAIETQYF. Here the CDR3 DNA reads TGTGCCAGCAGTGCCATAGAGACCCAGTACTTC.

The genes are TRBV6-1 and TRBJ2-2; TRBD1 agrees at 7 bases. The CDR3 totals 15 residues. V dropped 1 base and J dropped 4; count of bases not matched to a gene: 3. Germline lookup yields CDR1 MNHNS and CDR2 SASEGT. Here the CDR3 DNA reads TGTGCCAGCAGTGAAGGACAGGGTTCCACCGGGGAGCTGTTTTTT. It is translated as CASSEGQGSTGELFF.

This chain joins TRBV4-1 and TRBJ1-5; TRBD1 agrees at 7 bases. The CDR3 runs to 14 residues. CDR1 MGHRA and CDR2 YSYEKL come from the germline V gene. V lost 4 bases to trimming and J lost 3 bases; unmatched junction nucleotides: 3. The CDR3 sequence: CASSPQGVNQPQHF. The CDR3 DNA reads TGCGCCAGCAGCCCCCAGGGGGTCAATCAGCCCCAGCATTTT.

J is TRBJ1-4 and V is TRBV25-1; D might be TRBD1 (5 bases). The CDR3 consists of 15 residues. The germline V gene encodes CDR1 MGHDK and CDR2 SYGVNS. Trimming stripped 3 bases from V and 5 bases from J, with 13 bases between. DNA of the CDR3: TGTGCCAGCAGTGATTGGGCAGGGAAAAATGAAAAACTGTTTTTT. Its protein product is CASSDWAGKNEKLFF.

This clone was seen only a few times. The CDR3 DNA reads TGTGCCAGCAGGACCACCGGGACAGGGGCCTACGAGCAGTACTTC. It yields the protein CASRTTGTGAYEQYF. The rearrangement links TRBV6-1 to TRBJ2-7; 10 nucleotides line up with TRBD1. V shed 6 bases, J shed 2 bases, and the junction held 7 bases outside the gene matches. The CDR3 runs to 15 residues. Per germline, CDR1 MNHNS and CDR2 SASEGT.

The rearrangement links TRBV5-1 to TRBJ2-3; maybe TRBD2 (5 bases). The V end lost 0 bases, the J end lost 2 bases, and 13 bases lay between the germline ends. The CDR3 covers 16 residues. Germline loops: CDR1 SGHRS, CDR2 YFSETQ. DNA for the CDR3: TGCGCCAGCAGCTTGGGCCTAGCTCTATCCACAGATACGCAGTATTTT. This sequence encodes CASSLGLALSTDTQYF.

This clone appeared once. The chain combines TRBV5-1 with TRBJ2-7; 8 bases are shared with TRBD1. The CDR3 is made up of 13 amino acids. The germline gives CDR1 SGHRS, CDR2 YFSETQ. V dropped 3 bases and J dropped 5; count of bases not matched to a gene: 4. CDR3 sequence reads: CASSSDRVHEQYF. The CDR3 DNA reads as TGCGCCAGCAGCTCGGACAGGGTTCACGAGCAGTACTTC.

This clone was recorded only once. This CDR3 reads CASRSDRGGTDTQYF. CDR3 in DNA: TGTGCCAGCAGATCGGACAGGGGAGGCACAGATACGCAGTATTTT. The chain links TRBV2 to TRBJ2-3, with TRBD1 matching 9 bases. V was clipped by 6 bases and J by 1 base; unmatched bases: 5. The CDR3 sequence is 15 residues long. Germline V gene data show CDR1 as SNHLY and CDR2 as FYNNEI.

V is TRBV10-3 and J is TRBJ1-5; no definite D call. The germline CDR1 and CDR2 sequences are ENHRY and SYGVKD. Trimming removed 0 bases from V and 8 bases from J, with 11 bases in between. This CDR3 region has 14 residues. The CDR3 loop is CAISESTNRKPQHF. DNA of the CDR3: TGTGCCATCAGTGAGTCGACAAATAGAAAGCCCCAGCATTTT.

The chain joins TRBV2 to TRBJ2-3, with 7 bases identical to TRBD1. The V and J ends lost 7 bases and 2 bases, in that order; junction bases with no gene match: 6. CDR1 is SNHLY and CDR2 is FYNNEI in the germline V gene. The CDR3 contains 14 residues. DNA of the CDR3: TGTGCCAGCAACAGGGGCGAAAACACAGATACGCAGTATTTT. Amino acid sequence: CASNRGENTDTQYF.

This chain connects TRBV12-5 to TRBJ2-2; TRBD1 is a possible D gene (5 bases). Looked up from germline, CDR1 is LGHNT and CDR2 is FRNRAP. The ends were cut back, 8 bases at V and 6 bases at J, with 13 bases in the middle. This CDR3 has 13 amino acids. CDR3 loop: CASSRVQAGELFF. The CDR3 bases are TGTGCTAGTTCTCGGGTACAGGCCGGGGAGCTGTTTTTT.

Note on this clone: In the same sample, other DNA sequences code for this CDR3. The chain recombines TRBV3-1 (or the pseudogene TRBV3-2) with TRBJ2-7; D remains unclear. Per germline, CDR1 LGHDT and CDR2 YNNKEL (reference sequence). Trimming shortened V by 1 base and J by 2 bases, and 3 bases separated the two germline ends. The CDR3 runs 12 residues. The DNA for the CDR3 is TGTGCCAGCAGCCAAGCGGCCTACGAGCAGTACTTC. Amino acids: CASSQAAYEQYF.

As concerns this clone: This specimen includes other DNA sequences encoding the same CDR3. The chain links TRBV12-3 or TRBV12-4 to TRBJ2-7; 7 bases align to TRBD2. The CDR3 loop spans 12 amino acids. V gave up 3 bases and J gave up 7 bases; unmatched junction bases: 3. The CDR3 DNA is TGTGCCAGCAGTTTTTCGGGGGGAGAGCAGTACGTC. Translation: CASSFSGGEQYV.

The table lists this clone with a count of one. J is TRBJ1-1 and V is TRBV19; 7 nucleotides line up with TRBD1. The germline gives CDR1 LNHDA, CDR2 SQIVND (reference sequence). The junction had 3 bases not matched to a gene; V was cut back by 7 bases and J by 4 bases. This CDR3 comprises 12 residues. In DNA, the CDR3 is TGTGCCAGTACCCGACAGGGCACTGAAGCTTTCTTT. Its protein product is CASTRQGTEAFF.

This chain joins TRBV27 and TRBJ1-2, with a tentative D call TRBD1 (6 bases). This CDR3 region has 17 residues. The V end lost 4 bases, the J end lost 8 bases, and 26 bases lay between the germline ends. CDR1 is MNHEY and CDR2 is SMNVEV in the germline V gene (reference sequence). The DNA for the CDR3 is TGTGCCAGCAGTTACCTCTCCCCCAGGGGTGGTTGGCAGGGCTACACCTTC. Its translation: CASSYLSPRGGWQGYTF.

V and J are TRBV7-6 and TRBJ1-6; 7 nucleotides align to TRBD1. The V segment lost 4 bases and the J segment 7 bases; nucleotides outside the gene matches: 10. Per germline, CDR1 SGHVS and CDR2 FNYEAQ. The CDR3 is 16 amino acids. The CDR3 loop is CASSYRQGSGNSPLHF. CDR3 nucleotide sequence: TGTGCCAGCAGCTACCGACAGGGAAGTGGGAATTCACCCCTCCACTTT.